These T cell receptor beta chains were read from a single sample in a study of T cells in Graves' hyperthyroidism and ophthalmopathy. TCRdb analysed the multiplex PCR reads with MiXCR anew, one entry per CDR3 protein. Counted here are 650,000 to 700,000 distinct CDR3 sequences, 15% to 20% occurring once; the ten biggest clones make up around 15%. Sequencing used blood. These receptors all come from a man aged 50-60 years with Graves' hyperthyroidism. Both conserved end residues are part of each CDR3. The order of the fields is V gene, CDR3 protein.

>TRBV28
CASSFPSRGQGTGELFF
>TRBV28
CASSLVQANTEALF
>TRBV6-1
CASSLDKTELNTEAFF
>TRBV5-1
CASSLGDTSKNIQYF
>TRBV4-1
CASSQDWGLGYSNQPQHF
>TRBV30
CAWSVWGDTEAFF
>TRBV29-1
CSVDRGLGYTF
>TRBV5-1
CASSPGDRGAYGYTF
>TRBV15
CATSRGTSGSGGYEQFF
>TRBV12-3/TRBV12-4
CASSLTGAFSGYTF
>TRBV7-3
CASSLGPGQDYGYTF